This T cell receptor (beta chain) was retrieved from a study of T-cell memory formation after mild COVID-19. Across the whole study: In these data, TCR clusters were largely donor specific.

Whole-study results and caveats: Cross-reactive memory seemingly joined, as some responding clones were found in pre-infection memory. Clones contracting over day 15 to 85 were CD4/CD8 balanced, with later expanders leaning CD4+.

TCRalpha and TCRbeta libraries used 5'RACE with constant-segment primers and UMIs. From the 5' RACE reads, TCRdb called clonotypes with MiXCR, one entry per CDR3 protein. Of around 130,000 distinct CDR3 sequences listed, 11% to 15% are singletons. Looked up from germline, CDR1 is LGHDT and CDR2 is YNNKEL (reference sequence). The CDR3 has 16 amino acids. The junction had 12 bases not matched to a gene; V was cut back by 3 bases and J by 5 bases. To note about this clonotype: The antigen remains unidentified.

The receptor comes from an adult woman who had mild COVID-19 (a few samples of this study predate the infection). Cell type and time point are not known. V usage is TRBV3-1 and J usage is TRBJ2-7; 8 bases match TRBD2. Sequencing was performed on PBMCs or a T cell subset sorted from them (not recorded which). CDR3 amino acids: CASSHYGESGSDEQYF. The CDR3 bases are TGTGCCAGCAGCCACTATGGGGAAAGCGGGAGCGACGAGCAGTACTTC.